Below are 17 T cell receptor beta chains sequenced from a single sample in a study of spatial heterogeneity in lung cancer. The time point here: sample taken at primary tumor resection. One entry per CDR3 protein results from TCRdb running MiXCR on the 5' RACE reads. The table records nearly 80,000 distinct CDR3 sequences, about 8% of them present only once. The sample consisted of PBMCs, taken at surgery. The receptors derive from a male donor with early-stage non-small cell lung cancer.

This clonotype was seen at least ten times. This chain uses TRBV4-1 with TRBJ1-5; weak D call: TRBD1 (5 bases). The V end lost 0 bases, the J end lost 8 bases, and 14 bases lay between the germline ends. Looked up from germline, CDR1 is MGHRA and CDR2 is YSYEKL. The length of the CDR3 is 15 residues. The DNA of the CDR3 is TGCGCCAGCAGCCAAGAAGCACGGACCAGGGAGCCCCAGCATTTT. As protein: CASSQEARTREPQHF.

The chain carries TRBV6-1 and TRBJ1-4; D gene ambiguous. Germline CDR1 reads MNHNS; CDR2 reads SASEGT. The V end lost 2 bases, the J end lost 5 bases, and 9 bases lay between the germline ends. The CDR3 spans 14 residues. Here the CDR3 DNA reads TGTGCCAGCAGTGAAATCCGCTTAAATGAAAAACTGTTTTTT. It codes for CASSEIRLNEKLFF.

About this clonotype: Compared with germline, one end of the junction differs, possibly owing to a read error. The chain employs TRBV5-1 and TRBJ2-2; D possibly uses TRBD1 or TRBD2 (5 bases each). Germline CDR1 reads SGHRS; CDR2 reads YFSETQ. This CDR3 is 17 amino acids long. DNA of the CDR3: TGCGCCAGCAGCTTGTCGGGGCTAGGCAGGTTCCCCGGAGAGCTGTTTTTT. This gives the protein CASSLSGLGRFPGELFF.

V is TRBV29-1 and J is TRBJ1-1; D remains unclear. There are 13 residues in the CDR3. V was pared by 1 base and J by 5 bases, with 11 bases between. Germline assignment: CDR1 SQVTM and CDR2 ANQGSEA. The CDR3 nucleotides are TGCAGCGTTGAAGGGGAACTAGGAACTGAAGCTTTCTTT. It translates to CSVEGELGTEAFF.

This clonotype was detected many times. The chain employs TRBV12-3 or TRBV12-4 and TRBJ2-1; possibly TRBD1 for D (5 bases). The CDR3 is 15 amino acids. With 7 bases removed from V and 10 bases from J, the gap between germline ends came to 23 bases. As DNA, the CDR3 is TGTGCCAGCACCTTTGGGGCTGAGACGACGAGGGAGCAGTTCTTC. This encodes CASTFGAETTREQFF.

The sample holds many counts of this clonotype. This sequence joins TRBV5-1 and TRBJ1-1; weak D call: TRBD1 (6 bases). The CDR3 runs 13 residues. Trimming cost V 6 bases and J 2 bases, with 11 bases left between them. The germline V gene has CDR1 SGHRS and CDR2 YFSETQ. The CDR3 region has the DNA TGCGCCAGCATGGAGGGGGTCAACACTGAAGCTTTCTTT. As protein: CASMEGVNTEAFF.

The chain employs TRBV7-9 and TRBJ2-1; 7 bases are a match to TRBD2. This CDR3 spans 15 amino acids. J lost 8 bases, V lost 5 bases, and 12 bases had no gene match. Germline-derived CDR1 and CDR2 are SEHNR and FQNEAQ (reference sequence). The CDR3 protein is CASSPALRGSYEQFF. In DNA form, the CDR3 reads TGTGCCAGCAGCCCTGCCCTTCGCGGGAGCTATGAGCAGTTCTTC.

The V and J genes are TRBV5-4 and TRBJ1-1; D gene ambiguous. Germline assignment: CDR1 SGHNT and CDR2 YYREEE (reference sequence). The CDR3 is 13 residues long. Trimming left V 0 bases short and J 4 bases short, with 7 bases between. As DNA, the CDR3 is TGTGCCAGCAGCTTGGAACAGTCCACTGAAGCTTTCTTT. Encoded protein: CASSLEQSTEAFF.

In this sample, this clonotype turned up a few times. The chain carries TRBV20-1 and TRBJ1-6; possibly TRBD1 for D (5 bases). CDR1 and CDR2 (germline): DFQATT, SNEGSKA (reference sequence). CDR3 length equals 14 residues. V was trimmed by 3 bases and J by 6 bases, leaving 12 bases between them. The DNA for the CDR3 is TGCAGTGCTAGCGCGGGACCAACTAATTCACCCCTCCACTTT. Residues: CSASAGPTNSPLHF.

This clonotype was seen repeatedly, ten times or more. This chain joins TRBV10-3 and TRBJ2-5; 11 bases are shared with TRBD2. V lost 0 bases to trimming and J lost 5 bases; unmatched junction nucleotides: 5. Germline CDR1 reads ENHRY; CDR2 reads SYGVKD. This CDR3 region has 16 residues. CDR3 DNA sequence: TGTGCCATCAGTGAGTCTACTAGCGGGAGTCCGGAGACCCAGTACTTC. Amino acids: CAISESTSGSPETQYF.

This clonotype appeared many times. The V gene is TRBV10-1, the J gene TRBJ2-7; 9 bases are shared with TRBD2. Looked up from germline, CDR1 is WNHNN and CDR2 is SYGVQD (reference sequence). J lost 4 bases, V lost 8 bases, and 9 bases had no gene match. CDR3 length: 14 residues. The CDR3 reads CASSPGGRGYEQYF. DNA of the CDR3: TGCGCCAGCTCTCCCGGCGGGAGGGGTTACGAGCAGTACTTC.

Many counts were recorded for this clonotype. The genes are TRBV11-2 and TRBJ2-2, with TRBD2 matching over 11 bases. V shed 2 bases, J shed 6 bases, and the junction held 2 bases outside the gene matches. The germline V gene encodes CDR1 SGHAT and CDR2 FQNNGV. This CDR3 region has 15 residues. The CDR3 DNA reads TGTGCCAGCAGCTTAACTAGCGGGAGTGCCGGGGAGCTGTTTTTT. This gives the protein CASSLTSGSAGELFF. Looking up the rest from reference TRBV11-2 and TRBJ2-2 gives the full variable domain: EAGVAQSPRYKIIEKRQSVAFWCNPISGHATLYWYQQILGQGPKLLIQFQNNGVVDDSQLPKDRFSAERLKGVDSTLKIQPAKLEDSAVYLCASSLTSGSAGELFFGEGSRLTVL.

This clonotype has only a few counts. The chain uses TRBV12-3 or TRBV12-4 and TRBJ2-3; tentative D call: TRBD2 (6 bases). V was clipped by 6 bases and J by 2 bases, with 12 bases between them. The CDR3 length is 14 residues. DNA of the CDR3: TGTGCCAGCAGCGGCGGGATGAACACAGATACGCAGTATTTT. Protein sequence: CASSGGMNTDTQYF.

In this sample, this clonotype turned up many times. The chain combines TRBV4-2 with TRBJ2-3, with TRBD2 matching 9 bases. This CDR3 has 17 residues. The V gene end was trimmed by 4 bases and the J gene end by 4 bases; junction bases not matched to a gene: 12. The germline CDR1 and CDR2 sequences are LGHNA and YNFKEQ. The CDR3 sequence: CASSRFPLAGGADTQYF. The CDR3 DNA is TGTGCCAGCAGCCGATTCCCTTTGGCGGGAGGGGCAGATACGCAGTATTTT.

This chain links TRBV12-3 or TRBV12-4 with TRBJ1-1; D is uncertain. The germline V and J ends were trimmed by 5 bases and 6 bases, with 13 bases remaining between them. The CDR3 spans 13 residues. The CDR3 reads CASSIYPLPEAFF. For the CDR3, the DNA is TGTGCCAGCAGTATTTATCCCCTGCCTGAAGCTTTCTTT.

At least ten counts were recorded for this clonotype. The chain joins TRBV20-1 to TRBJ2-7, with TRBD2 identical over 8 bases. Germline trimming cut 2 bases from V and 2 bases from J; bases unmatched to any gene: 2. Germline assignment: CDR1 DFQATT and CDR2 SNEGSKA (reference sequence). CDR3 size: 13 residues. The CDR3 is CSARRGLAYEQYF. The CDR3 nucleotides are TGCAGTGCTAGACGGGGACTAGCCTACGAGCAGTACTTC.

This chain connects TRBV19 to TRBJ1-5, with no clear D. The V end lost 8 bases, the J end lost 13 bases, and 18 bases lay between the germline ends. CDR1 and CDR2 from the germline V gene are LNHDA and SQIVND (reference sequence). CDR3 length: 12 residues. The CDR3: CASRTTEGQQHF. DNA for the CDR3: TGTGCCAGTCGGACGACGGAGGGTCAACAGCATTTT. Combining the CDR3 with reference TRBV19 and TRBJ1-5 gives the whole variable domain DGGITQSPKYLFRKEGQNVTLSCEQNLNHDAMYWYRQDPGQGLRLIYYSQIVNDFQKGDIAEGYSVSREKKESFPLTVTSAQKNPTAFYLCASRTTEGQQHFGDGTRLSIL.